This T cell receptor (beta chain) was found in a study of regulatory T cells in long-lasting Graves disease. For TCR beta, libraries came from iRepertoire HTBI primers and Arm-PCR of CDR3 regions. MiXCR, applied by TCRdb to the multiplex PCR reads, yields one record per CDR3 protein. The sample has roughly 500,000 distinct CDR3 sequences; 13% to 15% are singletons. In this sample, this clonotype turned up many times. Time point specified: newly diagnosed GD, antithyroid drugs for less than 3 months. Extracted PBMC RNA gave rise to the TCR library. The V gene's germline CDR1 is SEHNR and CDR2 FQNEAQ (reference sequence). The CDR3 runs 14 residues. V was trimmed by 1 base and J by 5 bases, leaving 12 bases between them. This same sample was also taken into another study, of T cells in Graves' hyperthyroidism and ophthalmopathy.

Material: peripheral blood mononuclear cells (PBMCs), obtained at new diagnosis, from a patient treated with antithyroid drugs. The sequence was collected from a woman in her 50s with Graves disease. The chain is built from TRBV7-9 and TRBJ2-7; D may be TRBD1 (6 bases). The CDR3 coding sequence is TGTGCCAGCAGCTTAGAGGTAGGGGGAAACGAGCAGTACTTC. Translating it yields CASSLEVGGNEQYF.